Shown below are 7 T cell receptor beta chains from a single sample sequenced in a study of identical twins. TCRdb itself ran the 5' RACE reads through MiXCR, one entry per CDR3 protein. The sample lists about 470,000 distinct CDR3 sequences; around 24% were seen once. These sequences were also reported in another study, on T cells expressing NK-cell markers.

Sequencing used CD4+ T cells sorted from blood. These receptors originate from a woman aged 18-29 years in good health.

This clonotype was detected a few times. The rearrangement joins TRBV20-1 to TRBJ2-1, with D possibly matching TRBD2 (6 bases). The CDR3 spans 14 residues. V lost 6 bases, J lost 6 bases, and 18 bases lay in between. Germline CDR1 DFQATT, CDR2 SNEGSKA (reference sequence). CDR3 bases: TGCAGTGCCCTTAGTAGCGGATACTTCAATGAGCAGTTCTTC. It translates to CSALSSGYFNEQFF.

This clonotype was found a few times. The CDR3 loop is CASSSGTSSTMASDTQYF. CDR3 DNA: TGTGCCAGCAGCTCCGGGACTAGCAGTACGATGGCCTCAGATACGCAGTATTTT. The chain joins TRBV11-2 to TRBJ2-3; 9 bases are shared with TRBD2. Germline values: CDR1 SGHAT, CDR2 FQNNGV. The CDR3 has 18 residues. V shed 4 bases and J 4 bases; nucleotides not matched to a gene: 15.

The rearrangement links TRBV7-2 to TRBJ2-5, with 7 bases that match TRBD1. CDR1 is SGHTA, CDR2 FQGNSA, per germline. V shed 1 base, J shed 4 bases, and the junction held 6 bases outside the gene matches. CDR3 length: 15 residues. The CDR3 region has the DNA TGTGCCAGCAGCTTAGGCCCAGACAGGGTAGAGACCCAGTACTTC. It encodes CASSLGPDRVETQYF.

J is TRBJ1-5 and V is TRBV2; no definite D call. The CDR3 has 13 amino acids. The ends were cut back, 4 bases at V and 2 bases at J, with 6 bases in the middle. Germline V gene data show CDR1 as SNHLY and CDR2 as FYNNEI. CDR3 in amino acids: CASSGDGNQPQHF. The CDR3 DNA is TGTGCCAGCAGTGGGGATGGCAATCAGCCCCAGCATTTT.

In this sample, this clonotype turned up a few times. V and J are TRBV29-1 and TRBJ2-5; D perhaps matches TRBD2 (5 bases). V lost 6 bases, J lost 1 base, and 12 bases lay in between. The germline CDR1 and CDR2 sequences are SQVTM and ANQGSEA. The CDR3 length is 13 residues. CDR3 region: CSVTSGFQETQYF. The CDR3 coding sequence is TGCAGCGTAACCAGCGGATTCCAAGAGACCCAGTACTTC.

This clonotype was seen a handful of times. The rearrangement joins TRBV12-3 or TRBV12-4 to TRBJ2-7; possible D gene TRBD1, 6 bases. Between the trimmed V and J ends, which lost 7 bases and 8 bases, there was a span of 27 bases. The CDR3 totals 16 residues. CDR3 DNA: TGTGCCAGCACCGAGGGCCGAAGGACAGAACCTGTAAAGCAGTACTTC. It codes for CASTEGRRTEPVKQYF.

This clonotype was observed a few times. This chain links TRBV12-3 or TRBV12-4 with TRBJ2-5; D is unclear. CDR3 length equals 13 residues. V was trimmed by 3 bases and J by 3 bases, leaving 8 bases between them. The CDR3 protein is CASSFWGKETQYF. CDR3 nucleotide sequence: TGTGCCAGCAGTTTTTGGGGAAAAGAGACCCAGTACTTC.